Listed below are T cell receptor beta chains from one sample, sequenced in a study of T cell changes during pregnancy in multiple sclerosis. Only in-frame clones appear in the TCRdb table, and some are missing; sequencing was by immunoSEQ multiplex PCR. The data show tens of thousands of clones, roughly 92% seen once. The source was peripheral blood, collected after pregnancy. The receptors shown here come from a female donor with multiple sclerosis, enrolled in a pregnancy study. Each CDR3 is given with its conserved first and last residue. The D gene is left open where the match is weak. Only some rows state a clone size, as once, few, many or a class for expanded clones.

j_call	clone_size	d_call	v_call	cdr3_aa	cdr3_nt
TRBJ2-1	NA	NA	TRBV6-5	CASSYGSEQFF	TGTGCCAGCAGTTACGGGAGTGAGCAGTTCTTC
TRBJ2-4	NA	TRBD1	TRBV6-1	CASSESDRIAKNIQYF	TGTGCCAGCAGTGAATCGGACAGGATAGCCAAAAACATTCAGTACTTC
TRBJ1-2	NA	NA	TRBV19	CASSIVRVLRVSDYTF	TGTGCCAGTAGTATTGTCAGGGTGCTGCGCGTTTCGGACTACACCTTC
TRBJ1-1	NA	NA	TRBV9	CASSVAQGHTEAFF	TGTGCCAGCAGCGTAGCACAGGGCCATACTGAAGCTTTCTTT
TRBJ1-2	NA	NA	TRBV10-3	CAITPSGLGYGYTF	TGTGCCATCACGCCCTCGGGGTTGGGCTATGGCTACACCTTC
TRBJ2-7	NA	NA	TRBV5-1	CASSPGSITYEQYF	TGCGCCAGCAGCCCAGGGTCGATTACCTACGAGCAGTACTTC
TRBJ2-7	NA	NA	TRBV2	CASSEVYEQYF	TGTGCCAGCAGTGAAGTATACGAGCAGTACTTC
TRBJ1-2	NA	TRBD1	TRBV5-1	CASSLAQGEGGYTF	TGCGCCAGCAGCTTGGCGCAGGGGGAAGGTGGCTACACCTTC
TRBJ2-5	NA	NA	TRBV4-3	CASSQVFGETQYF	TGCGCCAGCAGCCAAGTGTTCGGAGAGACCCAGTACTTC
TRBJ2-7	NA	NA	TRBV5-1	CASSLEAAYEQYF	TGCGCCAGCAGCTTGGAGGCGGCCTACGAGCAGTACTTC
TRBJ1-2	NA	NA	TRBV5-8	CASSSGDWTNYGYTF	TGTGCCAGCAGCTCGGGGGACTGGACTAACTATGGCTACACCTTC
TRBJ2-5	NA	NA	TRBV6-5	CASSYGQRETQYF	TGTGCCAGCAGTTACGGACAGAGGGAGACCCAGTACTTC
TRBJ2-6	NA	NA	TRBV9	CASSVGHKAGANVLTF	TGTGCCAGCAGCGTAGGTCACAAAGCTGGGGCCAACGTCCTGACTTTC
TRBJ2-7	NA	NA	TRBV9	CASSGGEYEQYF	TGTGCCAGCAGCGGTGGAGAATACGAGCAGTACTTC
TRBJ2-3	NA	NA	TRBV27	CASSFRGTASTDTQYF	TGTGCCAGCAGTTTCCGCGGGACAGCTAGCACAGATACGCAGTATTTT
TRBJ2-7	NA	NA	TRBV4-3	CASSQGATLAYEQYF	TGCGCCAGCAGCCAAGGGGCGACCTTGGCCTACGAGCAGTACTTC
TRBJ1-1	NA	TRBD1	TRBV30	CAWSGQGQGLNTEAFF	TGTGCCTGGAGTGGACAGGGTCAAGGTTTGAACACTGAAGCTTTCTTT
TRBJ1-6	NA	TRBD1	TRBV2	CASSGTGRADSPLHF	TGTGCCAGCAGTGGGACAGGGAGAGCGGATTCACCCCTCCACTTT
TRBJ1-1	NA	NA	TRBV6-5	CASSYSLGGTEAFF	TGTGCCAGCAGTTACTCCCTCGGGGGTACTGAAGCTTTCTTT
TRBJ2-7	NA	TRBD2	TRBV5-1	CASSLLAETYEQYF	TGCGCCAGCAGCTTGCTAGCGGAGACCTACGAGCAGTACTTC
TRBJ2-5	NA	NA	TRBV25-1	CASSEAGAGGETQYF	TGTGCCAGCAGTGAAGCGGGGGCTGGCGGGGAGACCCAGTACTTC
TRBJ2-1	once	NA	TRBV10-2	CATSSRAVYNEQFF	TGCGCCACCTCCTCCAGGGCCGTGTACAATGAGCAGTTCTTC
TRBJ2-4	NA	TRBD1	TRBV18	CASSPPGQGAGIQYF	TGTGCCAGCTCACCACCCGGGCAGGGGGCCGGCATTCAGTACTTC
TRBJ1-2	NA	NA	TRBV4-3	CASSQDPGGYTF	TGCGCCAGCAGCCAAGATCCCGGGGGCTACACCTTC
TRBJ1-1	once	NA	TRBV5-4	CASSAPRVYTEAFF	TGTGCCAGCAGCGCGCCCAGGGTCTACACTGAAGCTTTCTTT
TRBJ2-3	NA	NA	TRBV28	CASILKGRDADTQYF	TGTGCCAGCATCCTAAAGGGCAGGGATGCAGATACGCAGTATTTT
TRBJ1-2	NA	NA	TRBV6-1	CASSEGDGGYYGYTF	TGTGCCAGCAGTGAAGGTGATGGGGGGTACTATGGCTACACCTTC
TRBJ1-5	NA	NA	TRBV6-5	CASRPPGGGQPQHF	TGTGCCAGCCGCCCGCCGGGGGGAGGCCAGCCCCAGCATTTT